Described below is a single TCR beta chain sequence and its context. Its cognate antigen is unknown. The sample originates from a study of radiation and T cells in renal cell carcinoma. Study-level findings and limits: Top tumor clonotypes rose in blood 2 weeks post-radiation, then contracted.

Stated time point: blood 4 weeks post-SBRT, at nephrectomy. This sample's treatment: 15 Gy SBRT to primary tumor, nephrectomy 4 weeks later. Serial blood draws occurred at baseline and 2 and 4 weeks post-SBRT. This renal cell carcinoma was of the clear cell type. TCRdb's table, derived via immunoSEQ multiplex PCR, lists solely in-frame clones and lacks some. Of approximately 83,000 clones in the sample, around four fifths were seen once. V lost 0 bases and J lost 5; bases outside the gene matches: 7. Germline V lookup: CDR1 WSHSY, CDR2 SAAADI. The length of the CDR3 is 17 residues. The receptor was derived from a man aged 45-65 years with renal cell carcinoma. The sequencing here drew on blood, taken from a patient whose treatment included radiotherapy and nephrectomy. This sequence joins TRBV10-2 and TRBJ2-5; TRBD2 aligns across 12 bases. CDR3 nucleotide sequence: TGCGCCAGCAGTGAGTCGGAACTAGCGGGAGGAGAGGAGACCCAGTACTTC. Translated, it gives CASSESELAGGEETQYF.